This is a list of T cell receptor beta chains from one sample in a study of neoadjuvant anti-PD-1 for oral cavity cancer. Sequenced by immunoSEQ multiplex PCR; TCRdb stores in-frame clones only, minus some. The sample shows just over 65,000 clones, 80% to 90% of them seen only once. Material: PBMCs, obtained after nivolumab (anti-PD-1) treatment. These receptors were taken from a person aged 40 to 85 with oral cavity squamous cell carcinoma. Both conserved end residues are part of each CDR3. D genes are given only for firm matches. The size entry is marked missing in some rows and otherwise reads once, few, many or a size class.

d_gene	j_gene	v_gene	abundance	CDR3nt	CDR3aa
TRBD1	TRBJ2-5	TRBV9	-	TGTGCCAGCAGCGTATCGGCAGGGGGCGAGACCCAGTACTTC	CASSVSAGGETQYF
TRBD1	TRBJ1-1	TRBV10-1	-	TGCGCCAGCAGGGCTCAGGGGGGTGAAGCTTTCTTT	CASRAQGGEAFF
-	TRBJ2-7	TRBV5-1	-	TGCGCCAGCAGCTTGGGACAGAGCTCCTACGAGCAGTACTTC	CASSLGQSSYEQYF
TRBD2	TRBJ2-3	TRBV9	-	TGTGCCAGCAGCGCGCACCCAGGGACTATCTCCACAGATACGCAGTATTTT	CASSAHPGTISTDTQYF
TRBD1	TRBJ2-1	TRBV5-1	-	TGCGCCAGCGAGGACAGGGGTAACAATGAGCAGTTCTTC	CASEDRGNNEQFF
-	TRBJ2-3	TRBV7-9	-	TGTGCCAGCAGCTTAACTCGTCTCAGGGGACCAGATACGCAGTATTTT	CASSLTRLRGPDTQYF
-	TRBJ1-1	TRBV6-5	-	TGTGCCAGCAGTTTTCAGGGTACATACACTGAAGCTTTCTTT	CASSFQGTYTEAFF
TRBD2	TRBJ2-1	TRBV2	once	TGTGCCAGCAGTGAAGGAGCGGGACTCTACAATGAGCAGTTCTTC	CASSEGAGLYNEQFF
-	TRBJ1-3	TRBV28	-	TGTGCCAGCAGCCGACAGTTCTCTGGAAACACCATATATTTT	CASSRQFSGNTIYF
-	TRBJ1-3	TRBV7-2	-	TGTGCCAGCAGCTTAGCCGGGGTGGGAAACACCATATATTTT	CASSLAGVGNTIYF
-	TRBJ2-5	TRBV7-8	-	TGTGCCAGCAGCCCCCGCCCCGACGGGGAGACCCAGTACTTC	CASSPRPDGETQYF
-	TRBJ1-1	TRBV9	-	TGTGCCAGCAGCGGATTAGAGGGAAGGTCTGAAGCTTTCTTT	CASSGLEGRSEAFF
TRBD1	TRBJ1-1	TRBV9	-	TGTGCCAGCAGCGGATCGGACAGGGGGCGGACTGAAGCTTTCTTT	CASSGSDRGRTEAFF
TRBD1	TRBJ1-2	TRBV27	medium-sized	TGTGCCAGCAGGGGACAGGGGGATTCAGTGAATGGCTACACCTTC	CASRGQGDSVNGYTF
TRBD2	TRBJ2-2	TRBV5-1	-	TGCGCCAGCAGTCGCATAGCGGGAGCGGGCACCGGGGAGCTGTTTTTT	CASSRIAGAGTGELFF
-	TRBJ2-7	TRBV27	once	TGTGCCAGCAGTTCCCAGCCCCACGAGCAGTACTTC	CASSSQPHEQYF
-	TRBJ2-3	TRBV5-4	-	TGTGCCAGCAGCTTGGCGTGGCAGGCCGCCACAGATACGCAGTATTTT	CASSLAWQAATDTQYF
TRBD1	TRBJ2-7	TRBV5-1	-	TGCGCCAGCAGCGGGGGACAGGGAAACGAGCAGTACTTC	CASSGGQGNEQYF
-	TRBJ2-1	TRBV6-1	-	TGTGCCAGCAGGGATGGAGGGGACCCTAGAGGCGAGCAGTTCTTC	CASRDGGDPRGEQFF
-	TRBJ1-1	TRBV5-1	-	TGCGCCAGCAGCTTAGGACGGCCGAACACTGAAGCTTTCTTT	CASSLGRPNTEAFF
-	TRBJ2-2	TRBV15	-	TGTGCCACCAGCCTGGGCCCTCCGGGGGAGCTGTTTTTT	CATSLGPPGELFF
TRBD1	TRBJ2-1	TRBV5-6	-	TGTGCCAGCAGCCCGGACAGGGTTGACAATGAGCAGTTCTTC	CASSPDRVDNEQFF
TRBD2	TRBJ2-3	TRBV18	-	TGTGCCAGCTCACCACCGAGGCGGGGGGCGCGACCAACAGATACGCAGTATTTT	CASSPPRRGARPTDTQYF
TRBD1	TRBJ2-7	TRBV6-5	-	TGTGCCAGCAGTACACTACAGGGGACGATCCACGAGCAGTACTTC	CASSTLQGTIHEQYF
-	TRBJ2-3	TRBV10-3	-	TGTGCCATCAGTGAGTCGATGGGAGTAAGTAATACGCAGTATTTT	CAISESMGVSNTQYF
-	TRBJ1-3	TRBV6-5	-	TGTGCCAGCTCACCCCAGGGAGAAGGAAACACCATATATTTT	CASSPQGEGNTIYF
-	TRBJ2-4	TRBV30	-	TGTGCCTGGAGTGGGGCTGTGGAATACATTCAGTACTTC	CAWSGAVEYIQYF
TRBD2	TRBJ2-7	TRBV2	-	TGTGCCAGCAGTGAACCAATAGCGGGAGGGCCCGGTCTCTACGAGCAGTACTTC	CASSEPIAGGPGLYEQYF
TRBD1	TRBJ1-5	TRBV30	-	TGTGCCTGGCAAAGGGACAGGGCTTCTAGCAATCAGCCCCAGCATTTT	CAWQRDRASSNQPQHF
-	TRBJ1-4	TRBV15	-	TGTGCCACCAGCAGAGATGTGCCAGTTGAAAAACTGTTTTTT	CATSRDVPVEKLFF
-	TRBJ2-1	TRBV19	-	TGTGCCAGTAGTAGAGGAGGGGGCTTCTACAATGAGCAGTTCTTC	CASSRGGGFYNEQFF
-	TRBJ2-3	TRBV6-4	-	TGTGCCAGCAGTGACAGGTGGATGGATACGCAGTATTTT	CASSDRWMDTQYF